The 15 T cell receptor beta chains given below trace back to one sample, sequenced in a study of spatial heterogeneity in lung cancer. TCRdb reprocessed the 5' RACE reads via MiXCR and lists one record per CDR3 protein. The table has 65,000 to 85,000 distinct CDR3 sequences, 15% to 25% seen once; the top ten hold roughly 6.2%. Time point specified: sample taken at primary tumor resection. TCRs were sequenced from unsorted whole RNA of tumor, nontumor lung or PBMC. The source material was PBMCs, sampled at surgery. Receptors were obtained from a male donor with early-stage non-small cell lung cancer.

The chain links TRBV10-1 to TRBJ1-1, with D maybe TRBD1 (5 bases). V gave up 3 bases and J gave up 2 bases, with 19 bases separating them. Germline-derived CDR1 and CDR2 are WNHNN and SYGVQD (reference sequence). The length of the CDR3 is 17 residues. The CDR3 sequence: CASSDPTGQGSNTEAFF. The CDR3 DNA reads as TGCGCCAGCAGTGACCCAACCGGGCAGGGTTCCAACACTGAAGCTTTCTTT.

This chain joins TRBV7-9 and TRBJ2-7, with TRBD1 matching over 12 bases. This CDR3 has 17 residues. The germline gives CDR1 SEHNR, CDR2 FQNEAQ (reference sequence). The V and J ends lost 6 bases and 5 bases, in that order; junction bases with no gene match: 14. The CDR3 loop is CASRRAGTGGRGDEQYF. CDR3 nucleotides: TGTGCCAGCAGGAGAGCCGGGACAGGGGGCAGAGGGGACGAGCAGTACTTC.

The J gene is TRBJ2-2, the V gene TRBV29-1; TRBD1 matches 7 bases. Germline CDR1 reads SQVTM; CDR2 reads ANQGSEA. The CDR3 spans 12 residues. Losses at the gene ends were 7 bases for V and 6 bases for J; bases not matched to a gene: 5. CDR3 DNA: TGCAGCGGAGTAGGGGGCTCCGGGGAGCTGTTTTTT. Amino acids: CSGVGGSGELFF.

The J gene is TRBJ2-3, the V gene TRBV4-2; 9 bases line up with TRBD2. Germline V gene data show CDR1 as LGHNA and CDR2 as YNFKEQ. CDR3 length equals 20 residues. The V and J ends lost 0 bases and 1 base, in that order; junction bases with no gene match: 14. CDR3 nucleotide sequence: TGTGCCAGCAGCCAAGAGAGGGTAATAGCGGGGGCCGGCGGCACAGATACGCAGTATTTT. This sequence encodes CASSQERVIAGAGGTDTQYF.

This clonotype turned up a few times. The CDR3 nucleotides read TGTGCCAGCAGTTTAGGGGCTAGCGGGGGAAACAATGAGCAGTTCTTC. The encoded protein is CASSLGASGGNNEQFF. V usage is TRBV28 and J usage is TRBJ2-1; 10 bases line up with TRBD2. V was clipped by 2 bases and J by 5 bases; unmatched bases: 6. The CDR3 has 16 residues. In germline, CDR1 is MDHEN, CDR2 SYDVKM.

The sample holds a few counts of this clonotype. The chain's CDR3 is CASRTFPGELFF. Here the CDR3 DNA reads TGTGCCAGTAGGACTTTCCCCGGGGAGCTGTTTTTT. V usage is TRBV19 and J usage is TRBJ2-2; D not resolved. The CDR3 spans 12 residues. Germline loops: CDR1 LNHDA, CDR2 SQIVND (reference sequence). V was trimmed by 6 bases and J by 6 bases, leaving 8 bases between them.

This clonotype was observed a few times. The chain links TRBV7-9 to TRBJ2-7; TRBD1 agrees at 9 bases. Losses at the gene ends were 5 bases for V and 7 bases for J; bases not matched to a gene: 12. The CDR3 covers 15 residues. Germline lookup yields CDR1 SEHNR and CDR2 FQNEAQ (reference sequence). CDR3 nucleotides: TGTGCCAGCAGCCCTACAGGGGGCGCCCCGGGTGAGCAGTACTTC. As protein: CASSPTGGAPGEQYF.

This clonotype was seen at least ten times. The chain couples TRBV10-3 to TRBJ1-2; D may be TRBD1 (5 bases). V was shortened by 4 bases and J by 1 base, with 7 bases between the two germline ends. The CDR3 loop spans 13 amino acids. Germline CDR1 is ENHRY and CDR2 is SYGVKD. The CDR3 spells CAISGQSNYGYTF. CDR3 DNA: TGTGCCATCAGTGGACAGAGTAACTATGGCTACACCTTC.

This sequence joins TRBV28 and TRBJ1-3; D is uncertain. This CDR3 region has 12 residues. Germline V gene data show CDR1 as MDHEN and CDR2 as SYDVKM. Trimming left V 5 bases short and J 5 bases short, with 7 bases between. The CDR3 spells CASSQTRNTIYF. In DNA, the CDR3 is TGTGCCAGCAGTCAGACCCGAAACACCATATATTTT.

This clonotype was seen only a few times. The chain recombines TRBV6-2 or TRBV6-3 with TRBJ1-1; 11 bases map to TRBD1. With V trimmed by 5 bases and J by 2 bases, 1 base remained unmatched. CDR1 is MNHEY and CDR2 is SVGEGT in the germline V gene. The CDR3 contains 14 residues. The CDR3 region has the DNA TGTGCCAGCAGTCGGACAGGGGGCAACACTGAAGCTTTCTTT. Translation: CASSRTGGNTEAFF.

This clonotype has only a few counts. The chain joins TRBV7-2 to TRBJ2-1; the match to TRBD2 covers 9 bases. This CDR3 has 14 amino acids. The germline CDR1 and CDR2 sequences are SGHTA and FQGNSA. V lost 11 bases, J lost 8 bases, and 13 bases stayed unmatched. The CDR3 region is CAGPWGGRAYEQFF. CDR3 in DNA: TGTGCCGGGCCATGGGGCGGGAGGGCCTATGAGCAGTTCTTC. The whole variable domain, filled in from reference TRBV7-2 and TRBJ2-1, reads GAGVSQSPSNKVTEKGKDVELRCDPISGHTALYWYRQSLGQGLEFLIYFQGNSAPDKSGLPSDRFSAERTGGSVSTLTIQRTQQEDSAVYLCAGPWGGRAYEQFFGPGTRLTVL.

This chain connects TRBV27 to TRBJ1-1; D not certain. From germline, CDR1 is MNHEY and CDR2 SMNVEV (reference sequence). Trimming shortened V by 8 bases and J by 1 base, and 14 bases separated the two germline ends. The CDR3 is made up of 14 amino acids. The CDR3 region is CASRLGKGNTEAFF. CDR3 coding DNA: TGTGCCAGCCGCCTGGGAAAGGGGAACACTGAAGCTTTCTTT.

This clonotype turned up a few times. J is TRBJ1-5 and V is TRBV20-1; D might be TRBD1 (5 bases). The CDR3 spans 15 residues. CDR1 is DFQATT, CDR2 SNEGSKA, per germline (reference sequence). The V end lost 4 bases, the J end lost 4 bases, and 17 bases lay between the germline ends. Here the CDR3 reads CSANDGGSRNQPQHF. DNA of the CDR3: TGCAGTGCTAACGACGGGGGTTCAAGAAATCAGCCCCAGCATTTT.

Many counts were recorded for this clonotype. This CDR3 is CATGDPLGKQYF. CDR3 DNA sequence: TGTGCCACCGGAGACCCACTCGGCAAGCAGTACTTC. The J gene is TRBJ2-7, the V gene TRBV24-1; D is ambiguous. The CDR3 extends over 12 amino acids. Germline V CDR1 and CDR2: KGHDR, SFDVKD. The V end was cut by 9 bases, the J end by 8 bases, with 16 bases between.

This chain uses TRBV4-1 with TRBJ1-2; D remains ambiguous. Germline-derived CDR1 and CDR2 are MGHRA and YSYEKL. This CDR3 contains 14 residues. The ends were cut back, 0 bases at V and 3 bases at J, with 8 bases in the middle. CDR3 DNA: TGCGCCAGCAGCCAAGAACTGGGATACTATGGCTACACCTTC. This gives the protein CASSQELGYYGYTF.